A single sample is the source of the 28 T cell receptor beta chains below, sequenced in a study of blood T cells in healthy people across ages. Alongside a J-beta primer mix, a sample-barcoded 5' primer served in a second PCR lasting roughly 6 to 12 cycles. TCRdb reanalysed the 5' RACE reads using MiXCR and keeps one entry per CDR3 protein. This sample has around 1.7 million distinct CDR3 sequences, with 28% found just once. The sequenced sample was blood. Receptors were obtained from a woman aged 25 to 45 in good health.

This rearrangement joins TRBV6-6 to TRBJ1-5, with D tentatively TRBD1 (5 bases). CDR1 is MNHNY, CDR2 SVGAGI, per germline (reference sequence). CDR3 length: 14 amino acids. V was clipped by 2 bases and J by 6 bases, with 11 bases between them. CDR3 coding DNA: TGTGCCAGCAGTTACCACGGGGGAGGTCAGCCCCAGCATTTT. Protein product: CASSYHGGGQPQHF.

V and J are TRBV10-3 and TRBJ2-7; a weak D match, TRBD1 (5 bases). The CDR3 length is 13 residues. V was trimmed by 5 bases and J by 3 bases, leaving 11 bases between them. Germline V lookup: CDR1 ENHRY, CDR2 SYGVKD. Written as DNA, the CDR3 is TGTGCCATCAGTACGACAGTAGACTACGAGCAGTACTTC. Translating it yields CAISTTVDYEQYF.

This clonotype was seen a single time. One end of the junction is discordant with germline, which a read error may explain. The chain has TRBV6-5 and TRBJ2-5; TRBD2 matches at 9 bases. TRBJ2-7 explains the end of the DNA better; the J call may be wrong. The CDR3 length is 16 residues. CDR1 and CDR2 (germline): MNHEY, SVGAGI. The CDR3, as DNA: TGTGCCGGCAGTTACCAGGACCTAGCGGGGATAAACGAGCAGTACTTC. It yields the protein CAGSYQDLAGINEQYF.

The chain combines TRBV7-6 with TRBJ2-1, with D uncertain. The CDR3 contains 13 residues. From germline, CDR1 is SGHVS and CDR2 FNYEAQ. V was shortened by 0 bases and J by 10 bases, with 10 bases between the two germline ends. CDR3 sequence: CASSLAPNYEQFF. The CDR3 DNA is TGTGCCAGCAGCTTAGCGCCCAATTACGAGCAGTTCTTC.

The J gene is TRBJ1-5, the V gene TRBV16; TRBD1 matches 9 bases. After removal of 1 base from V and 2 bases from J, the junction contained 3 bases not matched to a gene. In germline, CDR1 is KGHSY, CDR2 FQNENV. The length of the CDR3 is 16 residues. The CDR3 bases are TGTGCCAGCAGCCAATTTCGGACAGGGGGCAATCAGCCCCAGCATTTT. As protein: CASSQFRTGGNQPQHF.

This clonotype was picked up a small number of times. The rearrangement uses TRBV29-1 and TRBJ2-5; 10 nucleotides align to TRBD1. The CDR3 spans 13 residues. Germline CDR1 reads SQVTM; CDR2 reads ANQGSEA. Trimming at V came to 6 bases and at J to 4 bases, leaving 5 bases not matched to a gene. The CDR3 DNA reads TGCAGCGTACCCGGGACAGGGGTAGAGACCCAGTACTTC. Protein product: CSVPGTGVETQYF.

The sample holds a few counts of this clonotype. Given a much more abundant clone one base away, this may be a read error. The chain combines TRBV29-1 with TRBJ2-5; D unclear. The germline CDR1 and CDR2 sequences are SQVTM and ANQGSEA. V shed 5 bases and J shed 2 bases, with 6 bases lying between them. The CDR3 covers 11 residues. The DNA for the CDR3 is TGCAGCGTTAGGCGACAAGAGACCCAGTACTTC. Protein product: CSVRRQETQYF.

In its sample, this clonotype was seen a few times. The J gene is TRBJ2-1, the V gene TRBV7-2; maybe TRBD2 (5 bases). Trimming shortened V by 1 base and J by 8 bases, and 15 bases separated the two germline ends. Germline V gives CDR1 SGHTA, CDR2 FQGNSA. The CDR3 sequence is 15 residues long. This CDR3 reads CASSLDLRGSHEQFF. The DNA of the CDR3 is TGTGCCAGCAGCTTAGACCTTCGGGGTTCCCATGAGCAGTTCTTC.

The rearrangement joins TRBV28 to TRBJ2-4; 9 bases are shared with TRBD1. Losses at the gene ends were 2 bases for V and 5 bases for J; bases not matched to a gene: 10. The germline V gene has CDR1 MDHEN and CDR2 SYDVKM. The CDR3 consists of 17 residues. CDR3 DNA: TGTGCCAGCAGTTTACTCCCGGGACAGGGCGGGGAAAACATTCAGTACTTC. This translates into CASSLLPGQGGENIQYF.

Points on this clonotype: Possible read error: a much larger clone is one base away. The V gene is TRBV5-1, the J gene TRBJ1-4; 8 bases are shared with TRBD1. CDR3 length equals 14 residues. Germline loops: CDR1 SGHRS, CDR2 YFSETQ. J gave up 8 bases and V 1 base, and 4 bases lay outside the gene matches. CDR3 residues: CASSLPGQGEKLFF. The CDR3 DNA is TGCGCCAGCAGCTTGCCTGGACAGGGAGAAAAACTGTTTTTT.

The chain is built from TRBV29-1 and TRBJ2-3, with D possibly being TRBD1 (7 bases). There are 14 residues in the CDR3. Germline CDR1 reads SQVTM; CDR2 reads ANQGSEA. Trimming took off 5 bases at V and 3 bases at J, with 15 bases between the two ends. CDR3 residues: CSVYLQGRTDTQYF. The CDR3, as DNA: TGCAGCGTTTACTTACAGGGGAGGACAGATACGCAGTATTTT.

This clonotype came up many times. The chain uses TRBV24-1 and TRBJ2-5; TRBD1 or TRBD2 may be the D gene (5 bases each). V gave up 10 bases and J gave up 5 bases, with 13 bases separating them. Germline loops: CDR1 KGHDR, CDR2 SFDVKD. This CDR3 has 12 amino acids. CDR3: CATLGDGETQYF. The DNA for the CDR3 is TGTGCCACTCTTGGGGACGGGGAGACCCAGTACTTC.

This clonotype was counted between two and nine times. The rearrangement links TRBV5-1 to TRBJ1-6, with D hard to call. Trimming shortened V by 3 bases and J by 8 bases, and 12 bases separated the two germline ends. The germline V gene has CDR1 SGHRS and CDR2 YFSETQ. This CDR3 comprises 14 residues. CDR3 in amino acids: CASSWGGGYSPLHF. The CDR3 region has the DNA TGCGCCAGCAGCTGGGGTGGAGGGTATTCACCCCTCCACTTT.

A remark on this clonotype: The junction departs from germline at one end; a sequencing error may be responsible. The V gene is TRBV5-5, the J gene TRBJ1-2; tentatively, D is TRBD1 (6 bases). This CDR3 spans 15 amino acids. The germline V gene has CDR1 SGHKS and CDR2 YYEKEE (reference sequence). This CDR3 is CASSPGRGQRYDYTF. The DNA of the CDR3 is TGTGCCAGCAGCCCGGGTCGGGGGCAGCGCTATGACTACACCTTC.

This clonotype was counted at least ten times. The CDR3 region is CASSLDEGRAGANVLTF. The CDR3, as DNA: TGCGCCAGCAGCTTGGACGAGGGAAGGGCCGGGGCCAACGTCCTGACTTTC. The chain couples TRBV5-1 to TRBJ2-6, with D perhaps TRBD2 (5 bases). The CDR3 is 17 amino acids. CDR1 is SGHRS, CDR2 YFSETQ, per germline. Deletions cut 0 bases from V and 4 bases from J, with 14 bases between.

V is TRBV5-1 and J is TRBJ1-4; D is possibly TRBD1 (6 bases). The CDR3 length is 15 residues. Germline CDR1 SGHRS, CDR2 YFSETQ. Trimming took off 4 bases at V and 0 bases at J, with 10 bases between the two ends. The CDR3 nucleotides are TGCGCCAGCAGCCAGGGGAATGCAACTAATGAAAAACTGTTTTTT. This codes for CASSQGNATNEKLFF.

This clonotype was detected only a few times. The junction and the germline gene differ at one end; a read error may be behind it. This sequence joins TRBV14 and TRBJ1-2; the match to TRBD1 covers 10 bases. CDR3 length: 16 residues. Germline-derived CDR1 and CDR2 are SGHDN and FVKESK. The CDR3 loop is CACSQGGQGTNYGYTF. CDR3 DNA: TGTGCCTGCAGCCAAGGGGGACAGGGGACTAACTATGGCTACACCTTC.

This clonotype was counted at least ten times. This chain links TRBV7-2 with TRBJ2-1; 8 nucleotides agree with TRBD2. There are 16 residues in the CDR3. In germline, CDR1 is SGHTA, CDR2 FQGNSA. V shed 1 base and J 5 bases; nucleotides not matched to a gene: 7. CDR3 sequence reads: CASSLGSVAGNNEQFF. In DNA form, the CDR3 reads TGTGCCAGCAGCTTAGGATCGGTAGCGGGGAACAATGAGCAGTTCTTC.

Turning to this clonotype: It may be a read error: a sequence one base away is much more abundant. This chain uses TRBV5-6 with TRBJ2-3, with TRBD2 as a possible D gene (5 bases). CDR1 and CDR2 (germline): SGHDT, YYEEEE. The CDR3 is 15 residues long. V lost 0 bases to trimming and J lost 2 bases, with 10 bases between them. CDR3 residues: CASSLVYGDTDTQYF. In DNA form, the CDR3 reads TGTGCCAGCAGCTTGGTGTACGGGGACACAGATACGCAGTATTTT.

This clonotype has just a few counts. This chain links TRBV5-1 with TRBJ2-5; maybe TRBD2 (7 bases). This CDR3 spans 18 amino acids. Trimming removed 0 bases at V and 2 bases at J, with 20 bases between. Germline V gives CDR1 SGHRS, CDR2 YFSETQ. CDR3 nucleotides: TGCGCCAGCAGCTTGGGGGCGAAGTCCGGGGGGCAGCAAGAGACCCAGTACTTC. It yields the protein CASSLGAKSGGQQETQYF. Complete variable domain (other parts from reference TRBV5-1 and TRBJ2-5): KAGVTQTPRYLIKTRGQQVTLSCSPISGHRSVSWYQQTPGQGLQFLFEYFSETQRNKGNFPGRFSGRQFSNSRSEMNVSTLELGDSALYLCASSLGAKSGGQQETQYFGPGTRLLVL.

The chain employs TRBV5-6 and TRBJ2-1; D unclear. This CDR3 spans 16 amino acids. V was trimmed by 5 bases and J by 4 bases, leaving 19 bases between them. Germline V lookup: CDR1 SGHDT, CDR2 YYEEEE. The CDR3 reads CASSSGQEKPYNEQFF. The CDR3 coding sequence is TGTGCCAGCAGTTCGGGCCAGGAAAAACCATACAATGAGCAGTTCTTC.

Here the CDR3 reads CASSEAWDRPGWEQYF. The CDR3, as DNA: TGTGCCAGCAGTGAAGCGTGGGACAGGCCCGGGTGGGAGCAGTACTTC. The rearrangement links TRBV2 to TRBJ2-7, with TRBD1 matching 8 bases. V lost 0 bases to trimming and J lost 7 bases; unmatched junction nucleotides: 11. Per germline, CDR1 SNHLY and CDR2 FYNNEI. The CDR3 runs to 16 residues.

For the CDR3, the DNA is TGCGCCAGCAGCCCGACGGTCTCTGGAAACACCATATATTTT. It codes for CASSPTVSGNTIYF. The chain is built from TRBV5-1 and TRBJ1-3; D not certain. The germline V gene encodes CDR1 SGHRS and CDR2 YFSETQ. V lost 4 bases and J 0 bases, leaving 8 bases between the germline ends. CDR3 length: 14 residues. Full variable domain (rest looked up from reference TRBV5-1 and TRBJ1-3): KAGVTQTPRYLIKTRGQQVTLSCSPISGHRSVSWYQQTPGQGLQFLFEYFSETQRNKGNFPGRFSGRQFSNSRSEMNVSTLELGDSALYLCASSPTVSGNTIYFGEGSWLTVV.

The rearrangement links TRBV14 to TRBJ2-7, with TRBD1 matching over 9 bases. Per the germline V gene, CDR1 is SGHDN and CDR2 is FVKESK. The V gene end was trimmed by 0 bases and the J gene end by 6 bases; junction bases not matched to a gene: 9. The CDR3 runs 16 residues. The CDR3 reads CASSQDLGQGTSEQYF. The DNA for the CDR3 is TGTGCCAGCAGCCAAGATTTAGGACAGGGGACGTCCGAGCAGTACTTC.

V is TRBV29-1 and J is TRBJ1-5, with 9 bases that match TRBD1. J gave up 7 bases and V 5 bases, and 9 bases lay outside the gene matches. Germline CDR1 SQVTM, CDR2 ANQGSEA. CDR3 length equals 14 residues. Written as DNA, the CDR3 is TGCAGCGTTTGCGAACAGGGGGCAAGACAGCCCCAGCATTTT. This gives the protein CSVCEQGARQPQHF.

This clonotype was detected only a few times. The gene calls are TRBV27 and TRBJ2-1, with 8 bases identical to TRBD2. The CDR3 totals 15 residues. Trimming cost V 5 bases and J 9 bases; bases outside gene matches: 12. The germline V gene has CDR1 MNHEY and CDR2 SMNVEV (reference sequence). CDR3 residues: CASSHGLAGTVEQFF. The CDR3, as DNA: TGTGCCAGCAGTCACGGACTAGCAGGGACCGTTGAGCAGTTCTTC.

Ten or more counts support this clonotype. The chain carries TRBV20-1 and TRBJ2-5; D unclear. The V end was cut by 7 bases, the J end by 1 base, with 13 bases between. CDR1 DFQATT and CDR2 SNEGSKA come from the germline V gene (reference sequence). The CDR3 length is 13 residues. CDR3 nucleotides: TGCAGTGGCGCATCGTCCAGCCAAGAGACCCAGTACTTC. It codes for CSGASSSQETQYF.

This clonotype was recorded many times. The chain's CDR3 is CASSLGGLAFQETQYF. The CDR3 coding sequence is TGTGCCAGCAGCTTAGGGGGACTAGCCTTCCAAGAGACCCAGTACTTC. This rearrangement joins TRBV7-2 to TRBJ2-5; the match to TRBD2 covers 9 bases. This CDR3 is 16 amino acids long. Trimming removed 1 base from V and 1 base from J; junction bases left unmatched: 4. Germline V CDR1 and CDR2: SGHTA, FQGNSA.